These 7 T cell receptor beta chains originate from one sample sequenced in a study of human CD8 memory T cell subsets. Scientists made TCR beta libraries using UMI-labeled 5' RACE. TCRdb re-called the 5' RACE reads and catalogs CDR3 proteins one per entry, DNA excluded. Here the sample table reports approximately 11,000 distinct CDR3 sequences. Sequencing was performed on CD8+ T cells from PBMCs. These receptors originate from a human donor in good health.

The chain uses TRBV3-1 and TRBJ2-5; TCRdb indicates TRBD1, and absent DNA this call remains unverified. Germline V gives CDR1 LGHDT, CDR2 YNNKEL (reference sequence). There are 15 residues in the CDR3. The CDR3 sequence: CASSQGQGVRETQYF.

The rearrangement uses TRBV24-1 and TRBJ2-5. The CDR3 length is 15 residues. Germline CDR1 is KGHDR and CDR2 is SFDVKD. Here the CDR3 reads CATSDHPTYQETQYF.

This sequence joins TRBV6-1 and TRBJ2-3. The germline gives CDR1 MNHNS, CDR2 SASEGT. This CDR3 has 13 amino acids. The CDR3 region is CASMVLNADTQYF.

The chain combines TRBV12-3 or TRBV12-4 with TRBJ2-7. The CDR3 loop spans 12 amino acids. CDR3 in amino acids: CASSPTSYEQYF.

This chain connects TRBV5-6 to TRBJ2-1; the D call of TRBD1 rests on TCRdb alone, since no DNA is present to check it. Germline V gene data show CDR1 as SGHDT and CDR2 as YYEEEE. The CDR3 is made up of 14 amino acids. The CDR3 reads CASSSTGTDNEQFF.

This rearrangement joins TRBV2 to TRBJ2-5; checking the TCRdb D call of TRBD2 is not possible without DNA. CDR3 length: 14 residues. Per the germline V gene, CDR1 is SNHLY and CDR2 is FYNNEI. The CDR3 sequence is CASGLAGDGETQYF.

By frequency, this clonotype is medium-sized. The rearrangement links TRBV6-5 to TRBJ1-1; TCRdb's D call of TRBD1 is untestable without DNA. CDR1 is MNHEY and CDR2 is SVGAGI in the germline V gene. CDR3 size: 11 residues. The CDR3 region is CASSWGERAFF.